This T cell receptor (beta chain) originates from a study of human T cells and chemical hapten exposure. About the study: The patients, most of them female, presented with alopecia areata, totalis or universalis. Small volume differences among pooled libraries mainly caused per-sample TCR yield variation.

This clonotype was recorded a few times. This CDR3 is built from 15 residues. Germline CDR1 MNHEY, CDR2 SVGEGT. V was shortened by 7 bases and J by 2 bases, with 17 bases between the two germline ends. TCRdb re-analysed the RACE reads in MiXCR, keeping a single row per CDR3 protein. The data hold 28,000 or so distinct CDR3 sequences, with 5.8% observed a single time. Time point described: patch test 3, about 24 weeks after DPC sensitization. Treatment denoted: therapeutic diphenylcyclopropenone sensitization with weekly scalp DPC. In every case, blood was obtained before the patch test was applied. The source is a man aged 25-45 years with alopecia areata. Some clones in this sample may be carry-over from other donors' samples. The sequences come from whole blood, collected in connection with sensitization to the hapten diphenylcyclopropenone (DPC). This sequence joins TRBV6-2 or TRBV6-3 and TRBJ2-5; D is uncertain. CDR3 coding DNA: TGTGCCAGCACCCCCACTGTAGGCCGGCAAGAGACCCAGTACTTC. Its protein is CASTPTVGRQETQYF.